The source of this TCR beta chain is a study of vaccination effects on CD4 cells after COVID-19. Study-wide background: Samples gathered post-vaccine arrived a median of 72 days past the second dose.

Only in-frame clones appear in the TCRdb table, and some are missing; sequencing was by immunoSEQ multiplex PCR. The data show more than 55,000 clones, around four fifths seen once. Isolating CD4+ T cells followed 9 to 11 days of culture. As their vaccination, participants received two doses of either BNT162b2 or mRNA-1273. All vaccine recipients tested negative for nucleocapsid antibodies and had never contracted SARS-CoV-2 infection. A word on this clone: Its antigen remains unknown.

V was clipped by 0 bases and J by 1 base, with 6 bases between them. The CDR3 loop spans 14 amino acids. Germline V gene data show CDR1 as SGHNT and CDR2 as YYREEE (reference sequence). General study results and limits: Missing from the study were early post-infection timepoints, and its convalescent patients were few.

V is TRBV5-4 and J is TRBJ2-3; D tentatively reads TRBD1 or TRBD2 (5 bases each). The sequencing used CD4+ T cells from PBMCs cultured without peptide, collected after COVID-19 vaccination. The receptor was isolated from a human donor who received a COVID-19 vaccine. CDR3 DNA sequence: TGTGCCAGCAGCTTGGGGGACCGCACAGATACGCAGTATTTT. It codes for CASSLGDRTDTQYF. Drawing the rest from reference TRBV5-4 and TRBJ2-3, the complete variable domain is ETGVTQSPTHLIKTRGQQVTLRCSSQSGHNTVSWYQQALGQGPQFIFQYYREEENGRGNFPPRFSGLQFPNYSSELNVNALELDDSALYLCASSLGDRTDTQYFGPGTRLTVL.